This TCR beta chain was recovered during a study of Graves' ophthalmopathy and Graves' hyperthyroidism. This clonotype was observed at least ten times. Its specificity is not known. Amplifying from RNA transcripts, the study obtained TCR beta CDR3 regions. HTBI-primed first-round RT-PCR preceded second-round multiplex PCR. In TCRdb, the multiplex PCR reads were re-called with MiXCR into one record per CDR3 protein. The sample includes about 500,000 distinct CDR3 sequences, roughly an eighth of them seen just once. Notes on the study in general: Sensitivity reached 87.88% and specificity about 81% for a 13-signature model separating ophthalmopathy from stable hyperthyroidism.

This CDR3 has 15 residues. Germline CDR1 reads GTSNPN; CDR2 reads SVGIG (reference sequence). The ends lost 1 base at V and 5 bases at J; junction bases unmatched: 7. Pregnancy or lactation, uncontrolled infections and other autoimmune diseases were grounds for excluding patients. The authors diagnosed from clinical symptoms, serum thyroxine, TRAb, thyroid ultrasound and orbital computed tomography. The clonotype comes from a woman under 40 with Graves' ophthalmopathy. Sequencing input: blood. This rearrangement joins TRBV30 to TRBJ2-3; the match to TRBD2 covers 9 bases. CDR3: CAWSAFSGSQDTQYF. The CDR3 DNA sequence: TGTGCCTGGAGTGCCTTTAGCGGGAGTCAAGATACGCAGTATTTT.